What follows are 31 T cell receptor beta chains derived from one specimen sequenced in a study of OX40 agonist ivuxolimab in advanced cancers. Here immunoSEQ multiplex PCR was the method, and the copy in TCRdb shows in-frame clones only, minus some. Here the sample spans over 65,000 clones, roughly 88% being singletons. This sample comprised CD4+ or CD8+ T cells sorted from blood, obtained in a trial of the OX40 agonist ivuxolimab. The receptors shown here come from an adult with an advanced solid tumor such as melanoma, head and neck, liver or kidney cancer.

The gene calls are TRBV6-6 and TRBJ2-7, with 10 bases aligning to TRBD1. The CDR3 is 13 residues long. The V gene's germline CDR1 is MNHNY and CDR2 SVGAGI (reference sequence). V was pared by 6 bases and J by 6 bases, with 5 bases of the junction left unmatched. The CDR3 spells CASSPGQGFEQYF. CDR3 in DNA: TGTGCCAGCAGCCCGGGACAGGGGTTCGAGCAGTACTTC.

This chain joins TRBV28 and TRBJ1-2; TRBD1 might be the D (6 bases). The CDR3 runs 13 residues. Trimming stripped 5 bases from V and 3 bases from J, with 10 bases between. Germline CDR1 reads MDHEN; CDR2 reads SYDVKM. The CDR3 DNA reads as TGTGCCAGCAGTCCGGGACACCACTATGGCTACACCTTC. This codes for CASSPGHHYGYTF.

The gene calls are TRBV6-4 and TRBJ2-1; D may be TRBD1 (5 bases). The CDR3 is made up of 17 amino acids. Germline loops: CDR1 MRHNA, CDR2 SNTAGT. Deletions cut 5 bases from V and 5 bases from J, with 22 bases between. The DNA of the CDR3 is TGTGCCAGCAGTCTAACCCTGACAGCTACCTTAGACAATGAGCAGTTCTTC. This gives the protein CASSLTLTATLDNEQFF.

The chain uses TRBV18 and TRBJ2-3; D remains unclear. Germline V lookup: CDR1 KGHSH, CDR2 LQKENI. V was clipped by 6 bases and J by 0 bases, with 4 bases between them. CDR3 length equals 12 residues. CDR3 protein: CASSGSTDTQYF. The CDR3, as DNA: TGTGCCAGCTCCGGCAGCACAGATACGCAGTATTTT.

This chain uses TRBV7-3 with TRBJ2-1; D is uncertain. The CDR3 runs 13 residues. Between the trimmed V and J ends, which lost 2 bases and 5 bases, there was a span of 7 bases. The germline gives CDR1 SGHTA, CDR2 FQGTGA. The CDR3: CASSLDGNNEQFF. CDR3 DNA: TGTGCCAGCAGCTTAGACGGTAACAATGAGCAGTTCTTC.

The chain uses TRBV19 and TRBJ1-3; TRBD1 aligns across 7 bases. With V trimmed by 4 bases and J by 0 bases, 3 bases remained unmatched. The CDR3 extends over 15 amino acids. Per germline, CDR1 LNHDA and CDR2 SQIVND (reference sequence). CDR3 coding DNA: TGTGCCAGTAGTACGGACAGGAACTCTGGAAACACCATATATTTT. The encoded protein is CASSTDRNSGNTIYF.

This rearrangement joins TRBV10-3 to TRBJ1-1, with unresolved D. V was cut by 6 bases and J by 2 bases, with 10 bases left in between. Germline loops: CDR1 ENHRY, CDR2 SYGVKD. CDR3 length equals 13 residues. CDR3 residues: CAISKGINTEAFF. CDR3 nucleotide sequence: TGTGCCATCAGCAAAGGAATTAACACTGAAGCTTTCTTT.

The genes are TRBV20-1 and TRBJ1-2; D uncertain. V gave up 5 bases and J gave up 7 bases, with 11 bases separating them. Germline V gene lookup returns CDR1 DFQATT and CDR2 SNEGSKA (reference sequence). The CDR3 has 11 amino acids. CDR3 sequence reads: CSAGLWSGYTF. For the CDR3, the DNA is TGCAGTGCTGGGTTGTGGAGTGGCTACACCTTC.

This rearrangement joins TRBV7-8 to TRBJ1-5; D is undetermined. CDR3 length: 18 residues. V gave up 5 bases and J gave up 4 bases, with 24 bases separating them. Germline V CDR1 and CDR2: SGHVS, FQNEAQ. CDR3 sequence: CASSPASNWRLSNQPQHF. As DNA, the CDR3 is TGTGCCAGCAGCCCCGCCAGCAATTGGCGGCTGTCAAATCAGCCCCAGCATTTT.

This chain connects TRBV5-4 to TRBJ2-7; 11 nucleotides agree with TRBD2. The CDR3 is 18 amino acids. The V gene end was trimmed by 0 bases and the J gene end by 2 bases; junction bases not matched to a gene: 10. Germline CDR1 SGHNT, CDR2 YYREEE (reference sequence). Here the CDR3 reads CASSLEWLAGGKTYEQYF. The CDR3 region has the DNA TGTGCCAGCAGCTTGGAGTGGTTAGCGGGAGGGAAGACCTACGAGCAGTACTTC.

This chain joins TRBV6-1 and TRBJ2-7, with 8 bases that match TRBD2. The V and J ends lost 11 bases and 5 bases, in that order; junction bases with no gene match: 8. Germline-derived CDR1 and CDR2 are MNHNS and SASEGT. The CDR3 consists of 12 residues. DNA for the CDR3: TGTGCCGAGGGGAGCGGGAGTCACGAGCAGTACTTC. Amino acid sequence: CAEGSGSHEQYF.

The chain links TRBV19 to TRBJ2-3, with a weak D call TRBD2 (6 bases). The V gene's germline CDR1 is LNHDA and CDR2 SQIVND (reference sequence). The CDR3 has 15 residues. The V end was cut by 3 bases, the J end by 2 bases, with 12 bases between. CDR3 sequence: CASSIGGSFTDTQYF. The CDR3 DNA is TGTGCCAGTAGTATCGGAGGGTCATTCACAGATACGCAGTATTTT.

The genes are TRBV7-2 and TRBJ2-5; D could derive from TRBD1 or TRBD2 (5 bases each). CDR1 and CDR2 from the germline V gene are SGHTA and FQGNSA. CDR3 length equals 13 residues. V was cut by 3 bases and J by 5 bases, with 10 bases left in between. CDR3 region: CASSFRGIETQYF. In DNA form, the CDR3 reads TGTGCCAGCAGCTTTCGGGGCATCGAGACCCAGTACTTC.

This chain uses TRBV5-4 with TRBJ2-1, with TRBD2 matching 8 bases. The V segment lost 4 bases and the J segment 8 bases; nucleotides outside the gene matches: 11. The CDR3 runs to 15 residues. Germline V gives CDR1 SGHNT, CDR2 YYREEE (reference sequence). The CDR3 sequence: CASSRRGSGKDEQFF. In DNA form, the CDR3 reads TGTGCCAGCAGCCGCCGCGGTAGCGGGAAGGATGAGCAGTTCTTC.

The genes are TRBV7-2 and TRBJ1-5; the D is unclear. This CDR3 contains 13 residues. CDR1 and CDR2 from the germline V gene are SGHTA and FQGNSA. The V and J ends lost 1 base and 7 bases respectively, with 8 bases between them. CDR3 in amino acids: CASSLVPLQPQHF. The CDR3 DNA reads TGTGCCAGCAGCTTAGTCCCCTTGCAGCCCCAGCATTTT.

This chain links TRBV5-1 with TRBJ1-1; 7 bases agree with TRBD1. Germline CDR1 is SGHRS and CDR2 is YFSETQ. Losses at the gene ends were 0 bases for V and 1 base for J; bases not matched to a gene: 3. This CDR3 is 15 amino acids long. The CDR3 DNA is TGCGCCAGCAGCTTGGGGGGGACAGAGAACACTGAAGCTTTCTTT. It yields the protein CASSLGGTENTEAFF.

This clone showed up just once. The V and J genes are TRBV5-1 and TRBJ1-2; D gene uncertain. The germline gives CDR1 SGHRS, CDR2 YFSETQ. The V end lost 6 bases, the J end lost 4 bases, and 13 bases lay between the germline ends. This CDR3 spans 13 amino acids. For the CDR3, the DNA is TGCGCCAGCACCCCGGGGAGCACCTATGGCTACACCTTC. It codes for CASTPGSTYGYTF.

The V call is TRBV28, the J call TRBJ1-4; D is unclear. Germline CDR1 is MDHEN and CDR2 is SYDVKM. V lost 6 bases and J 4 bases, leaving 15 bases between the germline ends. The CDR3 runs to 15 residues. DNA for the CDR3: TGTGCCAGCAGAGAGGAAAGGACTTTTAATGAAAAACTGTTTTTT. Protein: CASREERTFNEKLFF.

The chain recombines TRBV6-5 with TRBJ2-7; 8 bases are shared with TRBD2. There are 15 residues in the CDR3. V was pared by 2 bases and J by 5 bases, with 8 bases of the junction left unmatched. Germline assignment: CDR1 MNHEY and CDR2 SVGAGI. CDR3 DNA: TGTGCCAGCAGTTACGGGGTCGGGAGGGCCCACGAGCAGTACTTC. Its protein is CASSYGVGRAHEQYF.

The genes are TRBV18 and TRBJ2-7; 8 bases map to TRBD2. The CDR3 runs 14 residues. After removal of 3 bases from V and 3 bases from J, the junction contained 4 bases not matched to a gene. CDR1 and CDR2 from the germline V gene are KGHSH and LQKENI. The CDR3 loop is CASSPAGGGYEQYF. The CDR3 nucleotides read TGTGCCAGCTCACCGGCGGGAGGAGGCTACGAGCAGTACTTC.

The chain recombines TRBV6-6 with TRBJ2-7, with 8 nucleotides matching TRBD1. Germline CDR1 reads MNHNY; CDR2 reads SVGAGI (reference sequence). This CDR3 is built from 14 residues. Trimming cost V 6 bases and J 2 bases; bases outside gene matches: 6. The CDR3 nucleotides read TGTGCCAGCAGGCCCAACAGGGGGGCCTACGAGCAGTACTTC. Protein product: CASRPNRGAYEQYF.

This CDR3 reads CSVEPTGGFYYGYTF. In DNA form, the CDR3 reads TGCAGCGTTGAGCCCACAGGGGGATTCTACTATGGCTACACCTTC. The rearrangement links TRBV29-1 to TRBJ1-2; 8 bases are shared with TRBD1. The CDR3 consists of 15 residues. With 3 bases clipped from V and 3 bases from J, the junction kept 9 bases outside the gene matches. Germline V gene data show CDR1 as SQVTM and CDR2 as ANQGSEA.

This sequence joins TRBV28 and TRBJ2-7; a possible D gene is TRBD2 (5 bases). There are 15 residues in the CDR3. V was cut by 8 bases and J by 2 bases, with 19 bases left in between. The germline V gene has CDR1 MDHEN and CDR2 SYDVKM. The CDR3 nucleotides read TGTGCCAGCTCGTACAACAGCGGAGCGACCTACGAGCAGTACTTC. This translates into CASSYNSGATYEQYF.

The CDR3 here is CASSFLGERTTQYF. For the CDR3, the DNA is TGCGCCAGCAGCTTCCTGGGAGAGCGGACGACCCAGTACTTC. The V gene is TRBV5-1, the J gene TRBJ2-5; TRBD2 is a possible D gene (5 bases). Germline V gene data show CDR1 as SGHRS and CDR2 as YFSETQ. The CDR3 contains 14 residues. The V gene lost 2 bases and the J gene lost 7 bases, with 15 bases spanning the gap.

The chain carries TRBV6-1 and TRBJ1-5; D call uncertain. CDR1 is MNHNS and CDR2 is SASEGT in the germline V gene. CDR3 length: 12 amino acids. The V gene lost 6 bases and the J gene lost 0 bases, with 3 bases spanning the gap. In DNA, the CDR3 is TGTGCCAGCAGAGTTAGCAATCAGCCCCAGCATTTT. It specifies CASRVSNQPQHF.

The V and J genes are TRBV19 and TRBJ1-5, with 10 bases that match TRBD1. CDR1 is LNHDA, CDR2 SQIVND, per germline (reference sequence). The junction had 6 bases not matched to a gene; V was cut back by 3 bases and J by 7 bases. This CDR3 contains 15 residues. The CDR3 coding sequence is TGTGCCAGTAGTATGTTGGGACAGGGGCAACAGCCCCAGCATTTT. It specifies CASSMLGQGQQPQHF.

This chain joins TRBV6-5 and TRBJ2-3; possibly TRBD1 or TRBD2 for D (5 bases each). V dropped 6 bases and J dropped 6 bases, with 16 bases sitting between them. From germline, CDR1 is MNHEY and CDR2 SVGAGI. The CDR3 spans 14 residues. Written as DNA, the CDR3 is TGTGCCAGCAGACCCGTCGAGGGGTCGGATACGCAGTATTTT. Its translation is CASRPVEGSDTQYF.

The gene calls are TRBV19 and TRBJ2-7, with 7 bases lining up with TRBD1. The V gene end was trimmed by 1 base and the J gene end by 3 bases; junction bases not matched to a gene: 3. This CDR3 spans 14 amino acids. Germline assignment: CDR1 LNHDA and CDR2 SQIVND (reference sequence). CDR3 nucleotides: TGTGCCAGTAGTATAGGTTGGGACAGCTACGAGCAGTACTTC. Its translation is CASSIGWDSYEQYF.

The chain recombines TRBV9 with TRBJ2-5; TRBD2 matches 11 bases. The CDR3 contains 15 residues. Germline CDR1 and CDR2: SGDLS and YYNGEE. V shed 3 bases and J 7 bases; nucleotides not matched to a gene: 8. The CDR3 reads CASSEGTSGWVTQYF. The DNA for the CDR3 is TGTGCCAGCAGCGAGGGGACTAGCGGTTGGGTGACCCAGTACTTC.

The V and J genes are TRBV15 and TRBJ1-5, with D possibly matching TRBD1 (5 bases). V lost 0 bases to trimming and J lost 7 bases, with 13 bases between them. The CDR3 has 15 residues. CDR1 LNHNV and CDR2 YYDKDF come from the germline V gene (reference sequence). This CDR3 reads CATSRDAQGGQPQHF. CDR3 nucleotide sequence: TGTGCCACCAGCAGAGATGCGCAGGGAGGCCAGCCCCAGCATTTT.

The chain joins TRBV2 to TRBJ2-3; D may be TRBD2 (6 bases). The CDR3 covers 16 residues. From germline, CDR1 is SNHLY and CDR2 FYNNEI. Between the trimmed V and J ends, which lost 6 bases and 0 bases, there was a span of 16 bases. CDR3 protein: CASSDLGTSSTDTQYF. The CDR3 coding sequence is TGTGCCAGCAGCGACCTCGGGACTTCTAGCACAGATACGCAGTATTTT.